This T cell receptor (beta chain) was obtained from a study of blood T cell repertoires in COVID-19. As handled by the study authors: For nucleated cells, counts were estimated from reference gene primer amplification. Assay: immunoSEQ multiplex PCR; the TCRdb copy retains only in-frame clones and omits some. V, J and clone size reflect that table, while D and trimming were determined from the DNA. The repertoire holds about 260,000 clones, roughly nine tenths seen once, with over 4% in the top ten. This clone was found a few times. This CDR3 is built from 15 residues. Trimming took 5 bases from V and 4 from J; bases not matched to a gene: 11. Per germline, CDR1 MNHEY and CDR2 SVGEGT.

This TCR derives from a man between 60 and 75 years old who had recovered from COVID-19. Sequenced input: peripheral blood. The chain has TRBV6-2 or TRBV6-3 and TRBJ2-7, with 7 positions matching TRBD1. This chain's CDR3 is CASSNPGQSHYEQYF. CDR3 sequence (DNA): TGTGCCAGCAGTAATCCGGGACAGAGTCATTACGAGCAGTACTTC.